This T cell receptor (beta chain) was found in a study of vaccination and CD4 T cells after COVID-19. About the research overall: Nasal swab PCR had shown SARS-CoV-2 positivity in the convalescent patients (fewer than 10 mild cases, one severe case). Typically, post-vaccine samples were obtained a median approximately 70 days after dose two, within a range of 14 to 241.

With the Oncomine TCR Beta short-read assay, DNA from cultured CD4+ T cells was sequenced. TCRdb re-derived calls from the PCR reads in MiXCR, one entry per CDR3 protein. Here the sample spans 7,000 or so distinct CDR3 sequences, approximately 70% being singletons. Treatment here: roughly 10-day PBMC culture with coronavirus spike peptide pools or control peptides (ViraFEST assay). It was with 9 to 10 IU/ml IL-2 and roughly 9.5 ug/ml peptide pools that 1.5 million to 2.5 million PBMCs per well were cultured. Trimming pared 2 bases from V and 1 base from J, leaving 5 bases between. Per germline, CDR1 SGHAT and CDR2 FQNNGV. This CDR3 has 13 amino acids. This clonotype has only a few counts. No antigen is known for it.

The clonotype comes from a human donor who had recovered from COVID-19. What was sequenced was CD4+ T cells from blood, cultured in vitro. The genes are TRBV11-2 and TRBJ2-5; D not resolved. CDR3 DNA sequence: TGTGCCAGCAGCTTAAACAGCCAAGAGACCCAGTACTTC. It encodes CASSLNSQETQYF.